Listed below are T cell receptor beta chains from one sample, sequenced in a study of cytomegalovirus exposure and HLA in healthy donors. Some clones are missing from TCRdb's copy, which holds only in-frame ones; the method was immunoSEQ multiplex PCR. The sample yields about 150,000 clones, 70% to 85% seen once. Sequences were obtained from PBMCs. These receptors were obtained from a man over 45 in good health and CMV-seropositive. Each CDR3 is given with its conserved first and last residue. A D gene is named only where the DNA matches it firmly. Expanded clones are given a class, and other clones once, few, many or no size at all.

D: TRBD1
J: TRBJ2-1
size: .
V: TRBV25-1
CDR3: CASSREGGAGYNEQFF
DNA: TGTGCCAGCAGTAGAGAAGGGGGCGCGGGCTACAATGAGCAGTTCTTC

D: .
J: TRBJ2-2
size: few
V: TRBV7-6
CDR3: CASSHRDSAQGGELFF
DNA: TGTGCCAGCAGCCACCGGGACTCTGCGCAGGGCGGGGAGCTGTTTTTT

D: TRBD2
J: TRBJ2-2
size: few
V: TRBV28
CDR3: CASSHPWTSGRLGTGELFF
DNA: TGTGCCAGCAGTCACCCGTGGACTAGCGGGAGGCTGGGCACCGGGGAGCTGTTTTTT

D: .
J: TRBJ2-3
size: .
V: TRBV28
CDR3: CASRGAPDTQYF
DNA: TGTGCCAGCAGGGGAGCCCCAGATACGCAGTATTTT

D: .
J: TRBJ1-5
size: .
V: TRBV6-1
CDR3: CASSERRNQPQHF
DNA: TGTGCCAGCAGTGAAAGGAGAAATCAGCCCCAGCATTTT

D: .
J: TRBJ2-6
size: .
V: TRBV9
CDR3: CASSLPVGQGNSSGANVLTF
DNA: TGTGCCAGCAGCCTACCGGTGGGGCAGGGGAACTCCTCTGGGGCCAACGTCCTGACTTTC

D: TRBD1
J: TRBJ1-2
size: .
V: TRBV2
CDR3: CASSPTTGAFYGYTF
DNA: TGTGCCAGCAGCCCAACGACAGGGGCTTTCTATGGCTACACCTTC

D: TRBD2
J: TRBJ2-1
size: .
V: TRBV5-4
CDR3: CASSREGRTSGGDEQFF
DNA: TGTGCCAGCAGCCGTGAAGGGAGGACTAGCGGGGGCGATGAGCAGTTCTTC

D: .
J: TRBJ1-3
size: .
V: TRBV29-1
CDR3: CSVEDVSRVSGNTIYF
DNA: TGCAGCGTTGAAGATGTGTCGCGGGTATCTGGAAACACCATATATTTT

D: .
J: TRBJ2-1
size: .
V: TRBV9
CDR3: CASSARGQSSYNEQFF
DNA: TGTGCCAGCAGCGCCCGAGGTCAGAGCTCCTACAATGAGCAGTTCTTC

D: TRBD2
J: TRBJ2-3
size: once
V: TRBV27
CDR3: CASRRDYDTDTQYF
DNA: TGTGCCAGCCGCCGGGACTATGACACAGATACGCAGTATTTT

D: TRBD1
J: TRBJ2-1
size: .
V: TRBV6-6
CDR3: CATGTGGGREQFF
DNA: TGTGCCACCGGGACAGGGGGGGGCAGGGAGCAGTTCTTC

D: TRBD2
J: TRBJ2-5
size: .
V: TRBV27
CDR3: CASSWTGGETQYF
DNA: TGTGCCAGCAGTTGGACGGGGGGGGAGACCCAGTACTTC

D: TRBD1
J: TRBJ2-2
size: once
V: TRBV7-8
CDR3: CASSRDRTNTGELFF
DNA: TGTGCCAGCAGCCGGGACAGGACGAACACCGGGGAGCTGTTTTTT

D: .
J: TRBJ2-1
size: .
V: TRBV7-3
CDR3: CASSPHSADEQFF
DNA: TGTGCCAGCAGCCCACACTCCGCGGATGAGCAGTTCTTC

D: .
J: TRBJ2-1
size: .
V: TRBV28
CDR3: CASRGAVLDEQFF
DNA: TGTGCCAGCAGGGGGGCAGTTCTCGATGAGCAGTTCTTC

D: .
J: TRBJ1-1
size: .
V: TRBV6-1
CDR3: CASTLAPGESTEAFF
DNA: TGTGCCAGCACCCTGGCCCCAGGGGAAAGCACTGAAGCTTTCTTT

D: TRBD1
J: TRBJ1-1
size: .
V: TRBV18
CDR3: CASSLGQGNTEAFF
DNA: TGTGCCAGCTCTCTCGGACAGGGGAACACTGAAGCTTTCTTT

D: .
J: TRBJ1-3
size: .
V: TRBV11-2
CDR3: CASSLLTGTPWNTIYF
DNA: TGTGCCAGCAGCCTACTAACAGGGACACCTTGGAACACCATATATTTT

D: .
J: TRBJ1-1
size: .
V: TRBV6-6
CDR3: CASTKIPYTEAFF
DNA: TGTGCCAGCACCAAAATCCCATACACTGAAGCTTTCTTT

D: .
J: TRBJ1-5
size: .
V: TRBV27
CDR3: CASSPGMNQPQHF
DNA: TGTGCCAGCAGTCCAGGAATGAATCAGCCCCAGCATTTT

D: TRBD2
J: TRBJ2-7
size: .
V: TRBV2
CDR3: CASSSGLAGREQYF
DNA: TGTGCCAGCAGTAGCGGACTAGCGGGGCGCGAGCAGTACTTC

D: .
J: TRBJ1-2
size: few
V: TRBV6-5
CDR3: CASSEGVDTF
DNA: TGTGCCAGCAGTGAGGGGGTAGACACCTTC

D: .
J: TRBJ1-3
size: .
V: TRBV15
CDR3: CATSLRDKAFSGNTIYF
DNA: TGTGCCACCAGCCTACGGGACAAAGCCTTCTCTGGAAACACCATATATTTT

D: TRBD2
J: TRBJ2-3
size: once
V: TRBV5-3
CDR3: CAILGGTSGTDTQYF
DNA: TGTGCCATTCTCGGGGGGACTAGCGGTACAGATACGCAGTATTTT

D: .
J: TRBJ2-2
size: .
V: TRBV19
CDR3: CASGGLGANTGELFF
DNA: TGTGCCAGTGGAGGCCTCGGGGCGAACACCGGGGAGCTGTTTTTT

D: .
J: TRBJ2-5
size: .
V: TRBV6-6
CDR3: CASSVDSQETQYF
DNA: TGTGCCAGCAGTGTGGACAGTCAAGAGACCCAGTACTTC

D: .
J: TRBJ1-2
size: few
V: TRBV28
CDR3: CASSPPRGPNYGYTF
DNA: TGTGCCAGCAGTCCTCCGCGGGGGCCTAACTATGGCTACACCTTC

D: .
J: TRBJ1-4
size: .
V: TRBV5-1
CDR3: CASSLGAGSSTNEKLFF
DNA: TGCGCCAGCAGCTTGGGGGCAGGGTCCTCAACTAATGAAAAACTGTTTTTT

D: TRBD1
J: TRBJ1-2
size: .
V: TRBV6-6
CDR3: CASSPPTGWENGYTF
DNA: TGTGCCAGCAGTCCTCCGACAGGGTGGGAAAATGGCTACACCTTC

D: TRBD2
J: TRBJ2-7
size: once
V: TRBV15
CDR3: CATSRPSGASSYEQYF
DNA: TGTGCCACCAGCAGACCTAGCGGGGCTAGCTCCTACGAGCAGTACTTC

D: .
J: TRBJ2-2
size: few
V: TRBV7-8
CDR3: CASSLAGQNTGELFF
DNA: TGTGCCAGCAGCTTAGCGGGACAGAACACCGGGGAGCTGTTTTTT

D: TRBD1
J: TRBJ1-2
size: .
V: TRBV6-5
CDR3: CASRDLTGEGYTF
DNA: TGTGCCAGCAGAGACTTAACAGGGGAAGGCTACACCTTC

D: .
J: TRBJ2-4
size: .
V: TRBV27
CDR3: CASSIMGLAKNIQYF
DNA: TGTGCCAGCAGTATAATGGGACTAGCCAAAAACATTCAGTACTTC

D: .
J: TRBJ1-4
size: .
V: TRBV19
CDR3: CASRRRAFSEVNEKLFF
DNA: TGTGCCAGTAGGCGTCGGGCATTTTCGGAGGTTAATGAAAAACTGTTTTTT

D: TRBD1
J: TRBJ2-7
size: .
V: TRBV5-4
CDR3: CASSSYRTGAGEQYF
DNA: TGTGCCAGCAGCTCGTATCGGACAGGGGCAGGGGAGCAGTACTTC

D: TRBD1
J: TRBJ2-2
size: .
V: TRBV7-3
CDR3: CASSLKPTSGTGGRTGELFF
DNA: TGTGCCAGCAGCTTAAAACCAACTTCCGGGACAGGGGGCCGCACCGGGGAGCTGTTTTTT

D: TRBD2
J: TRBJ2-1
size: .
V: TRBV6-1
CDR3: CASSATSGGPYNEQFF
DNA: TGTGCCAGCAGTGCGACTAGCGGGGGCCCCTACAATGAGCAGTTCTTC

D: .
J: TRBJ2-7
size: .
V: TRBV27
CDR3: CASSPGVLTGQYF
DNA: TGTGCCAGCAGTCCGGGAGTCCTTACGGGGCAGTACTTC

D: .
J: TRBJ2-1
size: .
V: TRBV5-4
CDR3: CASSLAFGVNEQFF
DNA: TGTGCCAGCAGCTTGGCCTTCGGAGTCAATGAGCAGTTCTTC

D: TRBD1
J: TRBJ2-7
size: once
V: TRBV9
CDR3: CASSSAGTGAYEQYF
DNA: TGTGCCAGCAGCTCGGCCGGGACAGGGGCCTACGAGCAGTACTTC

D: .
J: TRBJ1-5
size: .
V: TRBV2
CDR3: CASSGVGSGSNQPQHF
DNA: TGTGCCAGCAGTGGCGTGGGGTCGGGGAGCAATCAGCCCCAGCATTTT

D: TRBD1
J: TRBJ2-5
size: once
V: TRBV7-2
CDR3: CASSLAGTPDRDF
DNA: TGTGCCAGCAGCTTAGCGGGGACCCCCGACAGGGACTTC

D: TRBD2
J: TRBJ2-1
size: once
V: TRBV5-1
CDR3: CASSNTGGTYNEQFF
DNA: TGCGCCAGCTCTAACACCGGGGGGACCTACAATGAGCAGTTCTTC